Listed below are T cell receptor beta chains from one sample, sequenced in a study of blood T cell repertoires in COVID-19. Profiled with immunoSEQ multiplex PCR; TCRdb holds only in-frame clones, not every one. The sample comprises just under 45,000 clones, 75% to 90% of which are singletons, and approximately 1.4% rests with the top ten. Input material: peripheral blood. The receptors here all came from a woman in her thirties or forties with acute or convalescent COVID-19. CDR3s include the opening cysteine and the closing phenylalanine or tryptophan. The D gene is left open where the match is weak. Size tells how often a clone was seen (once, few, many) or the class of an expanded clone, and some rows leave it out.

CDR3nt: TGTGCCAGCAGCTTAGGTCTAGCGGGAGCGTGGGAGGAGCAGTACTTC
CDR3aa: CASSLGLAGAWEEQYF
d_gene: TRBD2
j_gene: TRBJ2-7
abundance: .
v_gene: TRBV11-2

CDR3nt: TGTGCCTGGGGGGGGACAGGCCTTACCTCTGGAAACACCATATATTTT
CDR3aa: CAWGGTGLTSGNTIYF
d_gene: TRBD1
j_gene: TRBJ1-3
abundance: .
v_gene: TRBV30

CDR3nt: TGTGCCATCAGTGAAGAAGAGGGTCAGCCCCAGCATTTT
CDR3aa: CAISEEEGQPQHF
d_gene: .
j_gene: TRBJ1-5
abundance: .
v_gene: TRBV10-3

CDR3nt: TGTGCCATCCGAAGGGGAACTGAAGCTTTCTTT
CDR3aa: CAIRRGTEAFF
d_gene: .
j_gene: TRBJ1-1
abundance: .
v_gene: TRBV3-1/TRBV3-2

CDR3nt: TGTGCCAGTAGTTGGAGTCAAAATAGCAATCAGCCCCAGCATTTT
CDR3aa: CASSWSQNSNQPQHF
d_gene: .
j_gene: TRBJ1-5
abundance: .
v_gene: TRBV19

CDR3nt: TGTGCCAGCAGCGTGAGCGGGGGGGAGACCCAGTACTTC
CDR3aa: CASSVSGGETQYF
d_gene: TRBD2
j_gene: TRBJ2-5
abundance: once
v_gene: TRBV5-4

CDR3nt: TGTGCCAGTAGGGACACGCTGGGTAGTCAGCCCCAGCATTTT
CDR3aa: CASRDTLGSQPQHF
d_gene: .
j_gene: TRBJ1-5
abundance: .
v_gene: TRBV28

CDR3nt: TGTGCCAGCGGGGAACAGGGGGCTAATGAAAAACTGTTTTTT
CDR3aa: CASGEQGANEKLFF
d_gene: TRBD1
j_gene: TRBJ1-4
abundance: once
v_gene: TRBV2

CDR3nt: TGTGCCAGCAGCCAAGGGGCCAATGAGCAGTTCTTC
CDR3aa: CASSQGANEQFF
d_gene: .
j_gene: TRBJ2-1
abundance: few
v_gene: TRBV7-3

CDR3nt: TGTGCCAGCAGTTTCAGGGGAAACCAGCCCCAGCATTTT
CDR3aa: CASSFRGNQPQHF
d_gene: .
j_gene: TRBJ1-5
abundance: few
v_gene: TRBV27

CDR3nt: TGTGCCTGGAGTCTTTCTGGAAACACCATATATTTT
CDR3aa: CAWSLSGNTIYF
d_gene: .
j_gene: TRBJ1-3
abundance: .
v_gene: TRBV30

CDR3nt: TGCGCCAGCAGCCCGGACTTGAGAGATACGCAGTATTTT
CDR3aa: CASSPDLRDTQYF
d_gene: .
j_gene: TRBJ2-3
abundance: .
v_gene: TRBV5-1

CDR3nt: TGTGCCAGCAGCTTAGTTAGGGGTTGGAATCAGCCCCAGCATTTT
CDR3aa: CASSLVRGWNQPQHF
d_gene: .
j_gene: TRBJ1-5
abundance: .
v_gene: TRBV7-8

CDR3nt: TGTGCCAGCAGCCCCCTCCGAGGGAACACTGAAGCTTTCTTT
CDR3aa: CASSPLRGNTEAFF
d_gene: .
j_gene: TRBJ1-1
abundance: .
v_gene: TRBV7-9

CDR3nt: TGTGCCAGCAGTTACTCGCGTCGAGGGAACACTGAAGCTTTCTTT
CDR3aa: CASSYSRRGNTEAFF
d_gene: .
j_gene: TRBJ1-1
abundance: .
v_gene: TRBV6-5

CDR3nt: TGTGCCAGCAGACAGAGCCCCAACACCGGGGAGCTGTTTTTT
CDR3aa: CASRQSPNTGELFF
d_gene: .
j_gene: TRBJ2-2
abundance: .
v_gene: TRBV7-2

CDR3nt: TGTGCCAGTAGAGGGGCCATGGGTCAGCCCCAGCATTTT
CDR3aa: CASRGAMGQPQHF
d_gene: .
j_gene: TRBJ1-5
abundance: few
v_gene: TRBV19

CDR3nt: TGTGCCAGCTCACCGGGGGACGGCCAGGGGGTTCTCTATGGCTACACCTTC
CDR3aa: CASSPGDGQGVLYGYTF
d_gene: TRBD1
j_gene: TRBJ1-2
abundance: .
v_gene: TRBV18

CDR3nt: TGTGCCAGCAGCCAGTATCCTAGCGGTGAGTACAATGAGCAGTTCTTC
CDR3aa: CASSQYPSGEYNEQFF
d_gene: TRBD2
j_gene: TRBJ2-1
abundance: .
v_gene: TRBV3-1/TRBV3-2

CDR3nt: TGCAGTGCTAGCCAGGACATTGAAGCTTTCTTT
CDR3aa: CSASQDIEAFF
d_gene: .
j_gene: TRBJ1-1
abundance: .
v_gene: TRBV20-1